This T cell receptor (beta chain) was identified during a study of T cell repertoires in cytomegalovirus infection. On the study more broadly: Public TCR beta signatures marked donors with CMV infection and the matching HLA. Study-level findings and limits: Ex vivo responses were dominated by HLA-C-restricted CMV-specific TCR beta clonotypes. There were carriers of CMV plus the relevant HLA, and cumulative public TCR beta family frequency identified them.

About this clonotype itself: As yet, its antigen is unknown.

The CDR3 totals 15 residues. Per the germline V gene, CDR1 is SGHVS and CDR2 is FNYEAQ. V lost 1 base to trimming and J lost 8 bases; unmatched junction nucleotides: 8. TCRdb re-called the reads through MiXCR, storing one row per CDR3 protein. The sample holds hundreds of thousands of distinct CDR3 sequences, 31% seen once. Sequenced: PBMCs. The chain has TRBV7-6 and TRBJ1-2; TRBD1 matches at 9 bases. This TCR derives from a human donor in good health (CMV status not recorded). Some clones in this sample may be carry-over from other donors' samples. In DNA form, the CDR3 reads TGTGCCAGCAGCTTAGTCCGCGGAACAGGGGGCGGCTACACCTTC. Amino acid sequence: CASSLVRGTGGGYTF.